What follows are 21 T cell receptor beta chains derived from one specimen sequenced in a study of memory CD4+ T cells and cytomegalovirus serostatus. The table came from immunoSEQ multiplex PCR; TCRdb's copy has only in-frame clones and leaves some out. The sample records under 55,000 clones, about four fifths being singletons. Single viable CD3+CD4+CD8-CD45RO+ cells were sorted as the memory CD4+ T cells. Sequences were obtained from memory CD4+ T cells from blood. All receptors derive from an adult in good health and CMV-seropositive.

The rearrangement uses TRBV20-1 and TRBJ2-7; D is unclear. CDR1 is DFQATT and CDR2 is SNEGSKA in the germline V gene (reference sequence). V dropped 6 bases and J dropped 6 bases, with 9 bases sitting between them. The CDR3 is made up of 10 amino acids. DNA for the CDR3: TGCAGTGCGTGGAAGACCGAGCAGTACTTC. Its protein product is CSAWKTEQYF.

The chain couples TRBV4-1 to TRBJ1-5; D perhaps matches TRBD1 (5 bases). Deletions cut 3 bases from V and 4 bases from J, with 13 bases between. CDR3 length: 15 residues. From germline, CDR1 is MGHRA and CDR2 YSYEKL. The CDR3 sequence: CASSQNQGGNQPQHF. CDR3 in DNA: TGCGCCAGCAGCCAGAATCAGGGAGGGAATCAGCCCCAGCATTTT.

This clone occurred a few times. The genes are TRBV11-2 and TRBJ1-1; D uncertain. CDR1 and CDR2 (germline): SGHAT, FQNNGV. CDR3 length: 15 amino acids. Deletions cut 8 bases from V and 1 base from J, with 17 bases between. CDR3: CASAPERTANTEAFF. The CDR3 DNA is TGTGCCAGCGCCCCTGAGAGGACGGCGAACACTGAAGCTTTCTTT.

V is TRBV28 and J is TRBJ2-1, with 8 bases aligning to TRBD2. Germline V CDR1 and CDR2: MDHEN, SYDVKM. The length of the CDR3 is 15 residues. The V segment lost 2 bases and the J segment 7 bases; nucleotides outside the gene matches: 7. This CDR3 is CASSLPRTSLNEQFF. CDR3 in DNA: TGTGCCAGCAGTTTACCACGGACTAGCCTAAATGAGCAGTTCTTC.

V gene TRBV2 combines with J gene TRBJ1-1, with 7 bases lining up with TRBD1. This CDR3 has 15 residues. In germline, CDR1 is SNHLY, CDR2 FYNNEI. V trimming: 8 bases; J trimming: 1 base; junction bases outside the gene matches: 10. The CDR3 sequence is CASRWGRTGNTEAFF. CDR3 nucleotides: TGTGCCAGCCGCTGGGGAAGGACAGGGAACACTGAAGCTTTCTTT.

Concerning this clone: The same CDR3 also results from other DNA sequences found in this sample. The gene calls are TRBV18 and TRBJ1-2; D might be TRBD1 (5 bases). Germline values: CDR1 KGHSH, CDR2 LQKENI. V dropped 2 bases and J dropped 3 bases, with 7 bases sitting between them. CDR3 length: 13 amino acids. CDR3 DNA sequence: TGTGCCAGCTCACCAGGGGGAGACTATGGCTACACCTTC. It codes for CASSPGGDYGYTF.

The V call is TRBV19, the J call TRBJ1-1; D ambiguous. This CDR3 region has 14 residues. V lost 3 bases and J lost 5, with 13 bases in between. Germline CDR1 and CDR2: LNHDA and SQIVND (reference sequence). CDR3 amino acids: CASSMYSSRTEAFF. CDR3 sequence (DNA): TGTGCCAGTAGTATGTACAGCTCACGGACTGAAGCTTTCTTT.

V and J are TRBV2 and TRBJ2-7; a possible D gene is TRBD1 (5 bases). The CDR3 has 14 residues. The V gene's germline CDR1 is SNHLY and CDR2 FYNNEI. V gave up 2 bases and J gave up 1 base, with 9 bases separating them. CDR3 sequence (DNA): TGTGCCAGCAGTGAACGCCAGGGTTCCTACGAGCAGTACTTC. It translates to CASSERQGSYEQYF.

The chain uses TRBV7-2 and TRBJ1-1, with D perhaps TRBD1 (6 bases). V gave up 6 bases and J gave up 0 bases, with 14 bases separating them. Germline V gene lookup returns CDR1 SGHTA and CDR2 FQGNSA. The CDR3 length is 15 residues. CDR3 in amino acids: CASSPYDRMNTEAFF. For the CDR3, the DNA is TGTGCCAGCAGTCCCTACGACAGGATGAACACTGAAGCTTTCTTT.

The V call is TRBV11-2, the J call TRBJ2-1; 8 bases line up with TRBD2. Trimming took 5 bases from V and 2 from J; bases not matched to a gene: 2. The CDR3 is 14 amino acids. Germline V CDR1 and CDR2: SGHAT, FQNNGV. CDR3 residues: CASSVGLAYNEQFF. DNA of the CDR3: TGTGCCAGCAGCGTGGGACTAGCCTACAATGAGCAGTTCTTC.

Concerning this clone: The identical CDR3 is also encoded by other nucleotide sequences in the sample. The V call is TRBV9, the J call TRBJ1-1; 8 nucleotides align to TRBD1. Germline trimming cut 2 bases from V and 1 base from J; bases unmatched to any gene: 1. Looked up from germline, CDR1 is SGDLS and CDR2 is YYNGEE. The CDR3 length is 14 residues. In DNA, the CDR3 is TGTGCCAGCAGCGTCGGACAGGGGAACACTGAAGCTTTCTTT. Encoded protein: CASSVGQGNTEAFF.

This chain uses TRBV9 with TRBJ2-7; TRBD1 might be the D (6 bases). The CDR3 is 16 residues long. The ends were cut back, 0 bases at V and 3 bases at J, with 16 bases in the middle. Per the germline V gene, CDR1 is SGDLS and CDR2 is YYNGEE. As DNA, the CDR3 is TGTGCCAGCAGCGTAGTCCCCTTCACAGGGTACTACGAGCAGTACTTC. Its protein product is CASSVVPFTGYYEQYF.

The V call is TRBV7-2, the J call TRBJ1-3; maybe TRBD1 (5 bases). V gave up 5 bases and J gave up 0 bases, with 14 bases separating them. CDR3 length equals 16 residues. Germline V gene data show CDR1 as SGHTA and CDR2 as FQGNSA. The CDR3 loop is CASSPAQGYSGNTIYF. The CDR3 coding sequence is TGTGCCAGCAGCCCCGCCCAGGGTTACTCTGGAAACACCATATATTTT.

The chain carries TRBV10-1 and TRBJ2-7, with D possibly TRBD1 on 5 matching bases. Per the germline V gene, CDR1 is WNHNN and CDR2 is SYGVQD (reference sequence). The CDR3 contains 14 residues. Trimming took off 10 bases at V and 2 bases at J, with 18 bases between the two ends. The CDR3 sequence is CAIPRQPHTYEQYF. CDR3 coding DNA: TGCGCCATCCCACGACAGCCCCATACCTACGAGCAGTACTTC.

The chain is built from TRBV5-1 and TRBJ2-7, with TRBD1 matching 9 bases. After removal of 2 bases from V and 3 bases from J, the junction contained 3 bases not matched to a gene. This CDR3 has 14 residues. Germline lookup yields CDR1 SGHRS and CDR2 YFSETQ. The CDR3 DNA follows: TGCGCCAGCAGCTTTCGGGGACAGGGCTACGAGCAGTACTTC. Its translation: CASSFRGQGYEQYF.

The rearrangement links TRBV15 to TRBJ1-4; 8 positions agree with TRBD1. The V and J ends lost 0 bases and 0 bases, in that order; junction bases with no gene match: 6. In germline, CDR1 is LNHNV, CDR2 YYDKDF (reference sequence). This CDR3 has 18 amino acids. This CDR3 reads CATSRESGTGTTNEKLFF. As DNA, the CDR3 is TGTGCCACCAGCAGAGAATCCGGGACAGGAACAACTAATGAAAAACTGTTTTTT.

The chain recombines TRBV2 with TRBJ1-2, with 7 nucleotides matching TRBD1. J gave up 6 bases and V 2 bases, and 6 bases lay outside the gene matches. The CDR3 consists of 14 residues. Germline V gives CDR1 SNHLY, CDR2 FYNNEI. This CDR3 reads CASSEQRQGNGYTF. The DNA of the CDR3 is TGTGCCAGCAGTGAACAAAGACAGGGAAATGGCTACACCTTC.

In nucleotides, the CDR3 is TGTGCCAGTATGCGTGCTAACTATGGCTACACCTTC. This encodes CASMRANYGYTF. This sequence joins TRBV19 and TRBJ1-2; D unclear. Germline V gene sequence: CDR1 LNHDA, CDR2 SQIVND (reference sequence). The germline V and J ends were trimmed by 7 bases and 0 bases, with 6 bases remaining between them. The CDR3 spans 12 residues.

The chain carries TRBV15 and TRBJ1-4, with 8 bases identical to TRBD1. The CDR3 consists of 15 residues. V was pared by 2 bases and J by 3 bases, with 2 bases of the junction left unmatched. CDR1 is LNHNV, CDR2 YYDKDF, per germline (reference sequence). CDR3 in amino acids: CATSRPGGPNEKLFF. The CDR3 coding sequence is TGTGCCACCAGCAGACCAGGGGGCCCTAATGAAAAACTGTTTTTT.

This chain uses TRBV7-6 with TRBJ2-3, with 9 nucleotides matching TRBD2. Germline values: CDR1 SGHVS, CDR2 FNYEAQ. The CDR3 totals 15 residues. The V gene end was trimmed by 5 bases and the J gene end by 1 base; junction bases not matched to a gene: 4. The CDR3 nucleotides are TGTGCCAGCAGCCCTAGCGGGGCCCGCACAGATACGCAGTATTTT. Its translation is CASSPSGARTDTQYF.

V is TRBV6-6 and J is TRBJ2-5, with 11 bases that match TRBD1. Germline V CDR1 and CDR2: MNHNY, SVGAGI (reference sequence). The V gene end was trimmed by 4 bases and the J gene end by 5 bases; junction bases not matched to a gene: 6. The CDR3 is made up of 15 amino acids. CDR3 in DNA: TGTGCCAGCAGTTCAGGGGACAGGGGGTGGGAGACCCAGTACTTC. Translation gives CASSSGDRGWETQYF.